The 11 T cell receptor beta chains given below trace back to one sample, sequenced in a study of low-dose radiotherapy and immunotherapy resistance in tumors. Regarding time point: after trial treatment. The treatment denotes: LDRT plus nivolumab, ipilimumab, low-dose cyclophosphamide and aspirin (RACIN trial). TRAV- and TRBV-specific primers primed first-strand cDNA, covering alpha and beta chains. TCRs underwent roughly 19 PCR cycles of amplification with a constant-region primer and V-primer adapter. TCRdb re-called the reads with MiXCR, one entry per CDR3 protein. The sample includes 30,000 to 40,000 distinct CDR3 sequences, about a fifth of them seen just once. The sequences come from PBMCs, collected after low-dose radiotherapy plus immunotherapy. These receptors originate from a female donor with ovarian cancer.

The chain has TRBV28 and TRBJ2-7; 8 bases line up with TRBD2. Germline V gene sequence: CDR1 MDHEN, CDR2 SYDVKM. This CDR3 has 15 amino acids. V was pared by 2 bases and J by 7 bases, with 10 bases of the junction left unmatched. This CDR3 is CASSLSSGSLNEQYF. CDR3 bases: TGTGCCAGCAGTTTAAGCAGCGGGAGTCTGAATGAGCAGTACTTC.

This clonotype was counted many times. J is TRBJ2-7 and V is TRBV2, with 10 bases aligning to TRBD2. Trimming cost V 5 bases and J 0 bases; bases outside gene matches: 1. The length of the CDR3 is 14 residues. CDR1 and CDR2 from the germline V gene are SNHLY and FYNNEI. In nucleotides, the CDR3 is TGTGCCAGCAGTCTAGCGGGAGACTCCTACGAGCAGTACTTC. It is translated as CASSLAGDSYEQYF.

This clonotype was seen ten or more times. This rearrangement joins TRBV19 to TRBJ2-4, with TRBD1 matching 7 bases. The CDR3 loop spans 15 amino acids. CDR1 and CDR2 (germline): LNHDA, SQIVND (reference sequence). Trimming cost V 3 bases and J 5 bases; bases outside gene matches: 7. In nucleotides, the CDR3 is TGTGCCAGTAGTATGGGCAGGGGGATCGAAAACATTCAGTACTTC. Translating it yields CASSMGRGIENIQYF.

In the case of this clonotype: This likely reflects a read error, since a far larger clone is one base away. DNA for the CDR3: TGCGCCAGCAGCCAAGAGGTTGGGCTAGCGGGGGCTAATGTGCAGTTCTTC. As protein: CASSQEVGLAGANVQFF. The chain has TRBV4-3 and TRBJ2-1; 10 nucleotides line up with TRBD2. CDR1 and CDR2 (germline): LGHNA, YSLEER. The CDR3 is 17 residues long.

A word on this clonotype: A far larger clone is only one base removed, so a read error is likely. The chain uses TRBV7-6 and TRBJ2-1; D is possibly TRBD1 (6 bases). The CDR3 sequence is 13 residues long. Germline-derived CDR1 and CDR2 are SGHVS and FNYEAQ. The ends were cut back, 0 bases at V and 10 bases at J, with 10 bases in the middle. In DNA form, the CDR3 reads TGTGCCAGCAGCTTAGCGCAGGGGTCCGAGCAGTTCTTC. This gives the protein CASSLAQGSEQFF.

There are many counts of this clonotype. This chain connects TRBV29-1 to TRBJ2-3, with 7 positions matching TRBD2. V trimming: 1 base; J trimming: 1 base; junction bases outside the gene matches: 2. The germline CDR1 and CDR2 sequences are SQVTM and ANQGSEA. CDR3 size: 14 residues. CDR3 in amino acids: CSVEAAGGTDTQYF. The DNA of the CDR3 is TGCAGCGTTGAAGCCGCGGGGGGCACAGATACGCAGTATTTT.

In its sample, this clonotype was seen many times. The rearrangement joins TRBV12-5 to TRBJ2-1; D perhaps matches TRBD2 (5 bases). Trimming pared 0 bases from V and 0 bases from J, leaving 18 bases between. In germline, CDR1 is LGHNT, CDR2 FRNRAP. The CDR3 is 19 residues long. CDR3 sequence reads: CASGLVLFGVGRSYNEQFF. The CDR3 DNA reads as TGTGCTAGTGGTTTGGTACTGTTCGGGGTTGGCCGCTCCTACAATGAGCAGTTCTTC.

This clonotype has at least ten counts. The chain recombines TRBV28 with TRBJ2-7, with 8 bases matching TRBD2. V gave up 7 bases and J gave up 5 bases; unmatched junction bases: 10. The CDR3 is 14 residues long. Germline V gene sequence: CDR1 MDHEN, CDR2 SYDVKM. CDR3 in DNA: TGTGCCAGCATTAGAGGCGGGGGGTGGGACGAGCAGTACTTC. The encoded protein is CASIRGGGWDEQYF. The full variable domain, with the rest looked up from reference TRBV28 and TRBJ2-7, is DVKVTQSSRYLVKRTGEKVFLECVQDMDHENMFWYRQDPGLGLRLIYFSYDVKMKEKGDIPEGYSVSREKKERFSLILESASTNQTSMYLCASIRGGGWDEQYFGPGTRLTVT.

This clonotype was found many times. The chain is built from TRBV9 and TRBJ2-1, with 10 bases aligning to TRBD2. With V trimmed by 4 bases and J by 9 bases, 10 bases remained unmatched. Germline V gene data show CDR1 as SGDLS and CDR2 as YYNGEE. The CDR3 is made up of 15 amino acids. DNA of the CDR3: TGTGCCAGCAGCTCCCAGCGGGGGGGAGTAGGTGAGCAGTTCTTC. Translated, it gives CASSSQRGGVGEQFF.

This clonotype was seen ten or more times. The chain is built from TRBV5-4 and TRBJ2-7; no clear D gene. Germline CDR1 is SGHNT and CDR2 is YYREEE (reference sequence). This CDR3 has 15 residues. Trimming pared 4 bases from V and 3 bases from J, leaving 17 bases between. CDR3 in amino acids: CASSPAATRNYEQYF. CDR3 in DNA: TGTGCCAGCAGCCCCGCAGCCACCCGGAACTACGAGCAGTACTTC.

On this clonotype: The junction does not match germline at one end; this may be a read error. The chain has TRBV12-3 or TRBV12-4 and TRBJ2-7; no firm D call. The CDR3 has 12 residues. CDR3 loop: CASSLAPARAVF. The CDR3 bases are TGTGCCAGCAGTTTAGCACCGGCTCGGGCAGTCTTC.